Below are 32 T cell receptor gamma chains sequenced from a single sample in a study of fetal and pediatric gammadelta thymocytes. TCRdb reprocessed the reads using CATT. The sample lists approximately 120 gamma-chain clones, less than 4% seen once, with 97% to 99% in the top ten. The sample taken for sequencing was Vgamma9Vdelta2 gamma-delta T cells from the thymus. The subset here: sorted CD3+gammadeltaTCR+Vgamma9+Vdelta2+ thymocytes. The receptors shown here come from a child who underwent cardiac surgery and was recorded as healthy.

Comments on this clone: The mismatch at residue 5 between this DNA's translation and the TCRdb protein of a much larger clone likely reflects a read error; the protein shown is translated from the DNA. This chain joins TRGV9 and TRGJP. Germline lookup yields CDR1 GITISATS and CDR2 ISYDGTV (reference sequence). CDR3 size: 18 residues. The CDR3 DNA reads as TGTGCCTTGTGGGTGGTGCAGGGGCAAGAGTTGGGCAAAAAAATCAAGGTATTT. It encodes CALWVVQGQELGKKIKVF.

This clone turned up a few times. TCRdb shows a much larger clone's protein in place of this DNA's translation, and the two differ at residue 5, likely through a read error; the protein shown is translated from the DNA. This rearrangement joins TRGV9 to TRGJP. CDR1 is GITISATS, CDR2 ISYDGTV, per germline (reference sequence). The CDR3 loop spans 18 amino acids. CDR3 residues: CALWGVQGQELGKKIKVF. CDR3 in DNA: TGTGCCTTGTGGGGGGTGCAGGGGCAAGAGTTGGGCAAAAAAATCAAGGTATTT.

About this clone itself: One junction end does not reproduce the germline sequence, and a read error may be involved. The rearrangement uses TRGV9 and TRGJP. Germline CDR1 and CDR2: GITISATS and ISYDGTV (reference sequence). The CDR3 has 16 residues. The CDR3 region has the DNA TGTGCCTTGTGGGGGGTGCAAGAGTTGGGCAAAAAAATCAAGGTATTT. Translating it yields CALWGVQELGKKIKVF.

This clone was seen a few times. TCRdb has a much larger clone's protein, which differs at residue 6 from the translation of this DNA, likely because of a read error; what is shown is the protein translated from the DNA. The V gene is TRGV9, the J gene TRGJP. The trim removed 2 bases at V and 5 bases at J, leaving 0 bases unmatched. The CDR3 length is 15 residues. In germline, CDR1 is GITISATS, CDR2 ISYDGTV (reference sequence). The CDR3 is CALWEEELGKKIKVF. DNA of the CDR3: TGTGCCTTGTGGGAGGAAGAGTTGGGCAAAAAAATCAAGGTATTT.

This clone occurred a few times. This DNA's translation and the protein TCRdb lists, from a much larger clone, do not match at residue 15, likely due to a read error; the protein shown is translated from the DNA. V is TRGV9 and J is TRGJP. TRGJP1 matches the DNA end more closely, so the J call is doubtful. Germline CDR1 GITISATS, CDR2 ISYDGTV (reference sequence). The CDR3 is made up of 16 amino acids. CDR3 loop: CALWEVGELGKKIKIF. The CDR3 DNA is TGTGCCTTGTGGGAGGTAGGGGAGTTGGGCAAAAAAATCAAGATATTT.

This clone was counted only a few times. This is likely an artifact of a read error, given a far larger clone one base away. Different DNA sequences within this sample yield the same CDR3. The rearrangement links TRGV9 to TRGJP. The CDR3 totals 18 residues. Germline CDR1 GITISATS, CDR2 ISYDGTV (reference sequence). The V segment lost 4 bases and the J segment 1 base; nucleotides outside the gene matches: 7. CDR3 residues: CALWEVQGQELGKKIKVF. The CDR3 DNA is TGTGCCTTGTGGGAAGTGCAGGGGCAAGAGTTGGGCAAAAAAATCAAGGTATTT.

In this sample, this clone turned up a few times. This likely stems from a read error, as it lies one base from a far larger clone. This same CDR3 is encoded by further DNA sequences in the sample. The chain combines TRGV9 with TRGJP. CDR3 size: 16 residues. Per germline, CDR1 GITISATS and CDR2 ISYDGTV (reference sequence). In DNA form, the CDR3 reads TGTGCCTTGTGGGAGGTAGGGGAGTTGGGCAAGAAAATCAAGGTATTT. It encodes CALWEVGELGKKIKVF.

With respect to this clone: For this DNA, TCRdb reports the protein of a much larger clone, which diverges at residue 13, most likely from a read error; the protein presented here is translated directly from the DNA. The rearrangement uses TRGV9 and TRGJP. CDR1 is GITISATS and CDR2 is ISYDGTV in the germline V gene (reference sequence). This CDR3 has 18 residues. The chain's CDR3 is CALWEVQGQELGIKIKVF. The CDR3 region has the DNA TGTGCCTTGTGGGAGGTGCAGGGGCAAGAGTTGGGCATAAAAATCAAGGTATTT.

This clone was picked up a small number of times. A read error is the likely source, as a far larger clone sits one nucleotide away. The same CDR3 can be traced to other DNA sequences in this sample. The chain has TRGV9 and TRGJP. The germline V gene encodes CDR1 GITISATS and CDR2 ISYDGTV (reference sequence). CDR3 length equals 15 residues. The CDR3 DNA reads TGTGCTTTGTGGGAGCAAGAGTTGGGCAAAAAAATCAAGGTATTT. Residues: CALWEQELGKKIKVF.

This clone is deemed medium-sized (0.01 to 0.1%). One base separates it from a far larger clone, so it is likely a read error. Other nucleotide sequences from this sample produce the same CDR3. The chain combines TRGV9 with TRGJP. V shed 1 base, J shed 6 bases, and the junction held 3 bases outside the gene matches. The CDR3 contains 16 residues. Germline V lookup: CDR1 GITISATS, CDR2 ISYDGTV (reference sequence). The CDR3 sequence: CALWEVGELGKKIKVF. The CDR3 DNA sequence: TGTGCCTTGTGGGAGGTAGGAGAGTTGGGCAAAAAAATCAAGGTATTT.

A remark on this clone: TCRdb shows a much larger clone's protein in place of this DNA's translation, and the two differ at residue 3, likely through a read error; the protein shown is translated from the DNA. The V and J genes are TRGV9 and TRGJP. The CDR3 is 18 residues long. The germline V gene encodes CDR1 GITISATS and CDR2 ISYDGTV (reference sequence). This CDR3 is CASWEVQGQELGKKIKVF. In DNA, the CDR3 is TGTGCCTCGTGGGAGGTGCAGGGGCAAGAGTTGGGCAAAAAAATCAAGGTATTT.

This clone appeared a few times. A far larger clone is off by one base, so a read error is likely. This sample includes further DNA sequences coding for the same CDR3. The V gene is TRGV9, the J gene TRGJP. The germline V gene has CDR1 GITISATS and CDR2 ISYDGTV (reference sequence). The CDR3 totals 18 residues. CDR3 coding DNA: TGTGCTTTGTGGGAGGTGCAGGGGCAAGAGTTGGGCAAAAAAATCAAGGTATTT. Its protein is CALWEVQGQELGKKIKVF.

The J segment is TRGJP1; no V gene was assigned. This CDR3 is built from 13 residues. For the CDR3, the DNA is TGTGCCACCTGGGATACCACTGGTTGGTTCAAGATATTT. It yields the protein CATWDTTGWFKIF.

The sample holds a few counts of this clone. TCRdb shows a much larger clone's protein in place of this DNA's translation, and the two differ at residues 5 and 12, likely through a read error; the protein shown is translated from the DNA. This rearrangement joins TRGV9 to TRGJP. Germline assignment: CDR1 GITISATS and CDR2 ISYDGTV (reference sequence). The CDR3 has 18 residues. Here the CDR3 DNA reads TGTGCCTTGTGGGCGGTGCAGGGGCAAGAGTTGGTCAAAAAAATCAAGGTATTT. This gives the protein CALWAVQGQELVKKIKVF.

In this sample, this clone turned up a few times. With only one base between it and a far larger clone, this is likely a read error. The sample contains more than one DNA sequence encoding this CDR3. The chain employs TRGV9 and TRGJP. Germline CDR1 GITISATS, CDR2 ISYDGTV (reference sequence). The CDR3 covers 15 residues. The CDR3 loop is CALWEQELGKKIKVF. The CDR3 region has the DNA TGTGCCTTGTGGGAGCAAGAGTTAGGCAAAAAAATCAAGGTATTT.

This clone was counted only a few times. The protein recorded in TCRdb matches a much larger clone and deviates from this DNA's translation at residue 4, suggesting a read error; the protein here is obtained by translating the DNA. Other DNA sequences of this sample code for an identical CDR3. The genes are TRGV9 and TRGJP. The CDR3 has 16 amino acids. The V gene's germline CDR1 is GITISATS and CDR2 ISYDGTV (reference sequence). In DNA, the CDR3 is TGTGCCTTGCGGGAGGTAGGGGAGTTGGGCAAAAAAATCAAGGTATTT. Its protein is CALREVGELGKKIKVF.

Notes on this clone: TCRdb attributes to this sequence the protein of a much larger clone, which differs from the DNA translation at residue 3; a read error is likely, and the protein displayed is translated from the DNA. This sequence joins TRGV9 and TRGJP. CDR1 is GITISATS and CDR2 is ISYDGTV in the germline V gene (reference sequence). This CDR3 spans 15 amino acids. CDR3 coding DNA: TGTGCCGTGTGGGAGCAAGAGTTGGGCAAAAAAATCAAGGTATTT. Amino acids: CAVWEQELGKKIKVF.

This clone was counted a few times. A far larger clone is only one base removed, so a read error is likely. Other nucleotide sequences in the sample specify the same CDR3. This chain links TRGV9 with TRGJP. The CDR3 is made up of 16 amino acids. Germline CDR1 is GITISATS and CDR2 is ISYDGTV (reference sequence). For the CDR3, the DNA is TGTGCCTTGTGGGAGGTAGGGGAGTTGGGCAAAAAAATTAAGGTATTT. Residues: CALWEVGELGKKIKVF.

This clone has only a few counts. TCRdb's protein, taken from a much larger clone, differs from this DNA's translation at residue 7, likely owing to a read error; the protein displayed comes from the DNA. This sequence joins TRGV9 and TRGJP. CDR1 and CDR2 from the germline V gene are GITISATS and ISYDGTV (reference sequence). This CDR3 has 15 amino acids. CDR3 sequence (DNA): TGTGCCTTGTGGGAGCAAGATTTGGGCAAAAAAATCAAGGTATTT. Its translation is CALWEQDLGKKIKVF.

In this sample, this clone turned up a few times. The protein recorded in TCRdb matches a much larger clone and deviates from this DNA's translation at residue 8, suggesting a read error; the protein here is obtained by translating the DNA. J is TRGJP and V is TRGV9. CDR3 length equals 15 residues. From germline, CDR1 is GITISATS and CDR2 ISYDGTV (reference sequence). Written as DNA, the CDR3 is TGTGCCTTGTGGGAGCAAGAGTTTGGCAAAAAAATCAAGGTATTT. This translates into CALWEQEFGKKIKVF.

In the case of this clone: TCRdb's entry gives the protein of a much larger clone, which mismatches this DNA's translation at residue 13, likely from a read error; the protein reported here is translated from the DNA. This chain connects TRGV9 to TRGJP. This CDR3 spans 18 amino acids. Per the germline V gene, CDR1 is GITISATS and CDR2 is ISYDGTV (reference sequence). CDR3 coding DNA: TGTGCCTTGTGGGAGGTGCAGGGGCAAGAGTTGGGCGAAAAAATCAAGGTATTT. It is translated as CALWEVQGQELGEKIKVF.

The V call is TRGV8, the J call TRGJ1 or TRGJ2. The junction had 4 bases not matched to a gene; V was cut back by 0 bases and J by 5 bases. Germline values: CDR1 VENAVY, CDR2 YDSYNSRV. There are 13 residues in the CDR3. The CDR3 bases are TGTGCCACCTGGGATAGGCTAGATTATAAGAAACTCTTT. It yields the protein CATWDRLDYKKLF.

The sample holds a few counts of this clone. This sequence is one base from a far larger clone and is likely a read error. Other DNA sequences of this sample code for an identical CDR3. The chain combines TRGV9 with TRGJP. The CDR3 totals 18 residues. Germline loops: CDR1 GITISATS, CDR2 ISYDGTV (reference sequence). CDR3 in amino acids: CALWEVQGQELGKKIKVF. The DNA of the CDR3 is TGTGCCTTGTGGGAGGTGCAGGGGCAAGAATTGGGCAAAAAAATCAAGGTATTT.

This clone has a handful of counts. A read error is the likely source, as a far larger clone sits one nucleotide away. The same CDR3 is also encoded by other DNA sequences in this sample. The genes are TRGV9 and TRGJP. Germline V gene sequence: CDR1 GITISATS, CDR2 ISYDGTV (reference sequence). This CDR3 is built from 16 residues. CDR3 sequence reads: CALWEVGELGKKIKVF. The DNA of the CDR3 is TGTGCCTTATGGGAGGTAGGGGAGTTGGGCAAAAAAATCAAGGTATTT.

On this clone itself: With only one base between it and a far larger clone, this is likely a read error. Other nucleotide sequences from this sample produce the same CDR3. The chain has TRGV9 and TRGJP. This CDR3 is built from 15 residues. Germline V gives CDR1 GITISATS, CDR2 ISYDGTV (reference sequence). The CDR3 DNA sequence: TGTGCCTTGTGGGAGCAAGAGCTGGGCAAAAAAATCAAGGTATTT. Translation: CALWEQELGKKIKVF.

This clone is medium-sized (0.01 to 0.1%). A far larger clone is only one base removed, so a read error is likely. The rearrangement uses TRGV9 and TRGJP. Germline values: CDR1 GITISATS, CDR2 ISYDGTV (reference sequence). The CDR3 contains 16 residues. V lost 1 base, J lost 7 bases, and 4 bases stayed unmatched. CDR3 nucleotide sequence: TGTGCCTTGTGGGAGGTAGAGGAGTTGGGCAAAAAAATCAAGGTATTT. Protein: CALWEVEELGKKIKVF.

About this clone: TCRdb assigns this DNA the protein of a much larger clone, which departs from its translation at residue 8; this likely reflects a read error, and the protein shown comes from translating the DNA. The chain joins TRGV9 to TRGJP. The germline CDR1 and CDR2 sequences are GITISATS and ISYDGTV (reference sequence). J was trimmed by 9 bases and V by 1 base; bases with no gene match: 6. This CDR3 is 16 amino acids long. The CDR3 nucleotides are TGTGCCTTGTGGGAGGTAGGGGTGTTGGGCAAAAAAATCAAGGTATTT. This encodes CALWEVGVLGKKIKVF.

This clone was counted a few times. TCRdb shows a much larger clone's protein in place of this DNA's translation, and the two differ at residue 2, likely through a read error; the protein shown is translated from the DNA. This chain connects TRGV9 to TRGJP. The germline CDR1 and CDR2 sequences are GITISATS and ISYDGTV (reference sequence). This CDR3 is built from 15 residues. The CDR3 protein is CTLWEQELGKKIKVF. Written as DNA, the CDR3 is TGTACCTTGTGGGAGCAAGAGTTGGGCAAAAAAATCAAGGTATTT.

A few counts support this clone. Since a far larger clone is one base different, this is likely a read error. The sample contains more than one DNA sequence encoding this CDR3. The chain links TRGV9 to TRGJP. Germline CDR1 is GITISATS and CDR2 is ISYDGTV (reference sequence). The CDR3 is made up of 16 amino acids. The CDR3 region is CALWEVGELGKKIKVF. CDR3 DNA sequence: TGTGCCTTGTGGGAGGTAGGGGAGTTGGGGAAAAAAATCAAGGTATTT.

This clone was counted only a few times. The protein held in TCRdb is that of a much larger clone and does not match this DNA's translation at residue 11, likely because of a read error; the protein shown is translated from the DNA. This chain connects TRGV9 to TRGJP. The CDR3 totals 16 residues. Germline values: CDR1 GITISATS, CDR2 ISYDGTV (reference sequence). The CDR3 region is CALWEVGELGEKIKVF. CDR3 in DNA: TGTGCCTTGTGGGAGGTAGGGGAGTTGGGCGAAAAAATCAAGGTATTT.

As to this clone: A far more abundant clone sits one base away, making this likely a read error. Other DNA sequences in this sample translate to the same CDR3. This rearrangement joins TRGV9 to TRGJP. The CDR3 is made up of 16 amino acids. Germline V gene data show CDR1 as GITISATS and CDR2 as ISYDGTV (reference sequence). The CDR3 DNA follows: TGTGCCTTGTGGGAGGTAGGGGAGTTGGGCAAAAAAATCAAAGTATTT. Translated, it gives CALWEVGELGKKIKVF.

About this clone: The protein given by TCRdb reflects a much larger clone and differs at residue 9 from this DNA's translation, likely from a read error; the protein shown is the DNA's translation. The chain is built from TRGV9 and TRGJP. Germline V CDR1 and CDR2: GITISATS, ISYDGTV (reference sequence). The CDR3 contains 16 residues. CDR3 residues: CALWEVGEFGKKIKVF. Written as DNA, the CDR3 is TGTGCCTTGTGGGAGGTAGGGGAGTTCGGCAAAAAAATCAAGGTATTT.